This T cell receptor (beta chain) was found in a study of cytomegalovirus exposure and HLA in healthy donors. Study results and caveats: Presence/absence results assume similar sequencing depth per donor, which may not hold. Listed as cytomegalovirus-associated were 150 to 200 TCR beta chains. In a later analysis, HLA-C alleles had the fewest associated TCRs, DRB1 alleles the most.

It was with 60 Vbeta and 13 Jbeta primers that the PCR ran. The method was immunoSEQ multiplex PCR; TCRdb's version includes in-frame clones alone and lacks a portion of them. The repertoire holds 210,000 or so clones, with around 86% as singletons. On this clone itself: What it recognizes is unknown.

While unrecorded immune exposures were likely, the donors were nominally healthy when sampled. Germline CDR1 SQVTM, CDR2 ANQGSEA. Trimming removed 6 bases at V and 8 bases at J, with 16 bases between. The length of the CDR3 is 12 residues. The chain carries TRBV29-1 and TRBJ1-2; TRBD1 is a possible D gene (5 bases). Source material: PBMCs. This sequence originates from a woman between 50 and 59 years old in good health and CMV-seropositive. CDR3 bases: TGCAGCGTATGGGGGGAAACCGACGGCTACACCTTC. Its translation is CSVWGETDGYTF.